This TCR beta chain was observed in a study of CD8+CD57+ T cells in acquired aplastic anemia. The CDR3 has 16 amino acids. Germline values: CDR1 SGHVS, CDR2 FQNEAQ. V lost 7 bases to trimming and J lost 5 bases, with 23 bases between them. Individuals selected for sequencing had exhibited CD8+CD57+ cell expansion on flow cytometry. A severe acquired aplastic anemia diagnosis applied to all patients. The table lists this clonotype with many counts. Genomic DNA acted as the template from which TCR beta VDJ combination and CDR3 sequence profiling were carried out. MiXCR was run by TCRdb on the reads, yielding one entry per CDR3 protein. The sample contains a few hundred thousand distinct CDR3 sequences, over 25% of which appear only once.

The TCR comes from a human donor with aplastic anemia. The sample was sorted CD4+, CD8+, or CD8+CD57+ T cells (not recorded which) from PBMCs. The chain carries TRBV7-8 and TRBJ2-5; perhaps D is TRBD1 or TRBD2 (5 bases each). The CDR3 DNA reads TGTGCCAGCACTCACCAGCGGCAGGGCAATTGGGAGACCCAGTACTTC. This encodes CASTHQRQGNWETQYF.